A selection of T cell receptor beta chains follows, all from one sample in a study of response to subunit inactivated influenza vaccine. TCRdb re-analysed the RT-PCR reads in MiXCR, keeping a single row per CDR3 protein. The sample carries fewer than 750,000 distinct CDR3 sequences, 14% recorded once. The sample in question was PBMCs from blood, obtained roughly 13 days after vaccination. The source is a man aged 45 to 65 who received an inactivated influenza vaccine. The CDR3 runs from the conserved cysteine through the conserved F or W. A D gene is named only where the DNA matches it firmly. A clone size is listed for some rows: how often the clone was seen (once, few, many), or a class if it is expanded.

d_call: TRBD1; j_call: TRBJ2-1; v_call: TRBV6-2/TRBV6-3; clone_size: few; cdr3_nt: TGTGCCAGCAGCCGGGGACAGGGGAGGCAGTTCTTC; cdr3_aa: CASSRGQGRQFF
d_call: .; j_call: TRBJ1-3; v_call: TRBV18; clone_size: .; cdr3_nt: TGTGCCAGCTCACCACCGGGCAGGGCTGGAAACACCATATATTTT; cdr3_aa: CASSPPGRAGNTIYF
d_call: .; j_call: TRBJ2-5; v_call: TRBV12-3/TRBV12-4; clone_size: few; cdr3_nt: TGTGCCAGCAGCCCTCTAGGGTCGTTTGGGGAGACCCAGTACTTC; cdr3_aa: CASSPLGSFGETQYF
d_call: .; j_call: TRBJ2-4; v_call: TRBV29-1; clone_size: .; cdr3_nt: TGCAGCGTGGGGGGCCGCGTGGGGAACATTCAGTACTTC; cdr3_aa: CSVGGRVGNIQYF
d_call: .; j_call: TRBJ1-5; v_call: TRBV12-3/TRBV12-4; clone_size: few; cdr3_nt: TGTGCCAGCAGTTTTACAGGCGGAGGTCAGCCCCAGCATTTT; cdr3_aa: CASSFTGGGQPQHF
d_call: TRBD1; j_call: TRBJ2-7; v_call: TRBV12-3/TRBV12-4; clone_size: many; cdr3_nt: TGTGCCAGCAGTTTTTCACAGGGGTTTCTCTCCTACGAGCAGTACTTC; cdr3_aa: CASSFSQGFLSYEQYF
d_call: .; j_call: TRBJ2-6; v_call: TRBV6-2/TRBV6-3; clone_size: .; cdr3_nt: TGTGCCAGCAGTTATGGAGGACCCTCTGGGGCCAACGTCCTGACTTTC; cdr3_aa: CASSYGGPSGANVLTF
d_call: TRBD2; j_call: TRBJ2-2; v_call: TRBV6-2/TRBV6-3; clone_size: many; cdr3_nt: TGTGCCAGCAGTTACTCGATCTCCAGCGGGGGGGCCGTCGGGGAGCTGTTTTTT; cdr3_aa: CASSYSISSGGAVGELFF
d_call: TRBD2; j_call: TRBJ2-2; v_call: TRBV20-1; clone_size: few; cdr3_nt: TGCAGTGCTAGAGCCCCGACTAGCGCCCCCGGGGAGCTGTTTTTT; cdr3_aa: CSARAPTSAPGELFF
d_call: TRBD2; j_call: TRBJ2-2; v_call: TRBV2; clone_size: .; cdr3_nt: TGTGCCAGCAGTAAACCGACTAGCGGGAGAAGGCCCGCCACCGGGGAGCTGTTTTTT; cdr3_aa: CASSKPTSGRRPATGELFF
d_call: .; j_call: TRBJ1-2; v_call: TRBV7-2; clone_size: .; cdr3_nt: TGTGCCAGCAGCCCTTGGGAAACGGGGGCAAGTGGCTACACCTTC; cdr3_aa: CASSPWETGASGYTF
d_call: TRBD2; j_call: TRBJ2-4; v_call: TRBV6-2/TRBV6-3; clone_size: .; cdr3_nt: TGTGCCAGCAGGCCCGGGGGACTAGCGGGAGTATGGGACATTCAGTACTTC; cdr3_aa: CASRPGGLAGVWDIQYF
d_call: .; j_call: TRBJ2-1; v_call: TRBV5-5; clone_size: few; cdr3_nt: TGTGCCAGCAGCCCGATGGAGGGGAGCTACAATGAGCAGTTCTTC; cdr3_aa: CASSPMEGSYNEQFF
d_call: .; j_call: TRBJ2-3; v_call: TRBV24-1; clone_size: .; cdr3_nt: TGTGCCACCAGTGATTTGCGTTTCCCAGATACGCAGTATTTT; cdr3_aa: CATSDLRFPDTQYF
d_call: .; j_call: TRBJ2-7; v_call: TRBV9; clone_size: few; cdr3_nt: TGTGCCAGCAGCGTAGGGCTAGCGTCCACCTACGAGCAGTACTTC; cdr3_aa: CASSVGLASTYEQYF
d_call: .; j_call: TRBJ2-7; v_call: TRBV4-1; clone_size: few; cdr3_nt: TGCGCCAGCAGCCAAGAACCTCAGGGATTGTCCTACGAGCAGTACTTC; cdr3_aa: CASSQEPQGLSYEQYF
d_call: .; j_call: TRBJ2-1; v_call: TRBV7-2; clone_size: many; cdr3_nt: TGTGCCAGTAAACTAGGGCCGAACAATGAGCAGTTCTTC; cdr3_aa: CASKLGPNNEQFF
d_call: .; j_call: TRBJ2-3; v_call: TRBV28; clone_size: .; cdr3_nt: TGTGCCAGCAGTTTATCTTCGGGAATGAGCACAGATACGCAGTATTTT; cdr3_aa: CASSLSSGMSTDTQYF
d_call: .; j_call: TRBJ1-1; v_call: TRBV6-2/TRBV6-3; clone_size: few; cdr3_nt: TGTGCCAGCAGTTACCTCCAGGGGACCCTTATGAACACTGAAGCTTTCTTT; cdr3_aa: CASSYLQGTLMNTEAFF
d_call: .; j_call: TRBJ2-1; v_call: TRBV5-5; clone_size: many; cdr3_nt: TGTGCCAGCAGCGTGTTCGGGTCCGGGAGTTACAATGAGCAGTTCTTC; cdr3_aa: CASSVFGSGSYNEQFF
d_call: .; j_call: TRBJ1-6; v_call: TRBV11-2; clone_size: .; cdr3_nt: TGTGCCAGCAGCTTAGCCGGCTCCCTGGGGTCACCCCTCCACTTT; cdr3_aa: CASSLAGSLGSPLHF
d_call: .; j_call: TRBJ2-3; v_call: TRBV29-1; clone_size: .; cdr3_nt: TGCAGCGTTGAATGGGGATCCAGCACAGATACGCAGTATTTT; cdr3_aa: CSVEWGSSTDTQYF
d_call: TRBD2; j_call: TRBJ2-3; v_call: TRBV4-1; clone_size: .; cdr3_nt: TGCGCCAGCAGCCGGGCCTCAGCGGGACCAGCGGGGGGCCTTTCTAGCACAGATACGCAGTATTTT; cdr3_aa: CASSRASAGPAGGLSSTDTQYF
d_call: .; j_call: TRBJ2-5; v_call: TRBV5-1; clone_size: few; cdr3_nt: TGCGCCAGCAGTCTCGGGCAACAGACCCAGTACTTC; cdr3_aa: CASSLGQQTQYF
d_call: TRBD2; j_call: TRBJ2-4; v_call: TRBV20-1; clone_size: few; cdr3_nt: TGCAGTGCCACCCCCCTGACTAGCGGGGGGGCCTTTTCCAAAAACATTCAGTACTTC; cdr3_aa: CSATPLTSGGAFSKNIQYF
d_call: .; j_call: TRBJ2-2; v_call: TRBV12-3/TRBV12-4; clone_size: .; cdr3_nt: TGTGCCGGCAGGCGGACGGGACACCACCCCGGGGAGCTGTTTTTT; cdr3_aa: CAGRRTGHHPGELFF
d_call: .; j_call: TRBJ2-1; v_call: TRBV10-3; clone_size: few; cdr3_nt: TGTGCCATCAGTGGAATGTCGCGGGACGGTGAGCAGTTCTTC; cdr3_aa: CAISGMSRDGEQFF
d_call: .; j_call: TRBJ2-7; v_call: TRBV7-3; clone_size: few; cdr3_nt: TGTGCCAGCAGCTTATTTGTTGGGTACGAGCAGTACTTC; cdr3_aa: CASSLFVGYEQYF
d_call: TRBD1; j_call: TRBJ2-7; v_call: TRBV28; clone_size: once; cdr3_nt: TGTGCCAGCAGTTTGGGACAGGGGAGTGGGTACGAGCAGTACTTC; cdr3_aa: CASSLGQGSGYEQYF
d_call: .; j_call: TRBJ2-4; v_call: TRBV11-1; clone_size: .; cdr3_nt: TGTGCCAGCAGCTTAGCGTGGCGGGCACCTGAAGCCAAAAACATTCAGTACTTC; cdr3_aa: CASSLAWRAPEAKNIQYF
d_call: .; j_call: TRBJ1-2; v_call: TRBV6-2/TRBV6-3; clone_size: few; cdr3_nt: TGTGCCAGCACCACTCAAGCGACAGTGCGCTTCGATGGCTACACCTTC; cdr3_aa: CASTTQATVRFDGYTF
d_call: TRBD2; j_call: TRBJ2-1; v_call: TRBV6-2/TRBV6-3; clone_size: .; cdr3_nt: TGTGCCAGCAGTTACTCGGGGGGGGTGACTCAGTTCTTC; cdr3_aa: CASSYSGGVTQFF
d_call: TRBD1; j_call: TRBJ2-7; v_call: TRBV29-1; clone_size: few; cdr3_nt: TGCAGCGTTGAGGACTACAGGGGGTCGGACGAGCAGTACTTC; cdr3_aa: CSVEDYRGSDEQYF
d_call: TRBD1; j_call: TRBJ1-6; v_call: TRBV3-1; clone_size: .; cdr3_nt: TGTGCCAGCAGCCTTACCAGGGGGGATATGGGTTCACCCCTCCACTTT; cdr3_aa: CASSLTRGDMGSPLHF
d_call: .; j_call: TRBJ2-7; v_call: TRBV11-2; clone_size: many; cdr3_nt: TGTGCCAGCAGCTCCGGGGCCTTCTACGAGCAGTACTTC; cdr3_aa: CASSSGAFYEQYF
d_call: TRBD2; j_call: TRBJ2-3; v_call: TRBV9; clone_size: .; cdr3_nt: TGTGCCAGCCAGAAGTCGGGACTAGCGGAAGGCACAGATACGCAGTATTTT; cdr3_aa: CASQKSGLAEGTDTQYF
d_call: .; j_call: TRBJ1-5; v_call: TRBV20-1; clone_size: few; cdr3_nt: TGCAGTGCTACTTTAGGGGTAAATCAGCCCCAGCATTTT; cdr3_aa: CSATLGVNQPQHF
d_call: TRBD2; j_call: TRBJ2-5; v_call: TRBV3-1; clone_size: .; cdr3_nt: TGTGCCAGCAGCCAATTGAGCGGGAGTAAAGAGACCCAGTACTTC; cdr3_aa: CASSQLSGSKETQYF
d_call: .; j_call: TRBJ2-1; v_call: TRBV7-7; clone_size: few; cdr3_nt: TGTGCTAGCAGCGTCGACCCGAGCTCCTACAATGAGCAGTTCTTC; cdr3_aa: CASSVDPSSYNEQFF
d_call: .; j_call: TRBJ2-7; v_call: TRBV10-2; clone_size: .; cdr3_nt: TGCGCCAGCAGTGAAGATCGCGACCTCTCCTACGAGCAGTACTTC; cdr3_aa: CASSEDRDLSYEQYF
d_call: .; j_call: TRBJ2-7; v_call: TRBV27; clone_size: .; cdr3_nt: TGTGCCAGCAGTTTTAAGGGCTACGAGCAGTACTTC; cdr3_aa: CASSFKGYEQYF
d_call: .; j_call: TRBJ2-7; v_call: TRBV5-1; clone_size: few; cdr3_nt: TGCGCCAGCAGCTTGGACAGCGTATATGACGAGCAGTACTTC; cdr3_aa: CASSLDSVYDEQYF
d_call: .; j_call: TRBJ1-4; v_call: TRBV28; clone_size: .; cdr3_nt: TGTGCCAGCAGTTTAGGGGGGAGTGGACGGGAAAAACTGTTTTTT; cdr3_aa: CASSLGGSGREKLFF
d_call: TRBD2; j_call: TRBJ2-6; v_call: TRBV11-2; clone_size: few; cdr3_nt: TGTGCCAGCAGCCTGGGGAACGGACTAGGGTACTCTGGGGCCAACGTCCTGACTTTC; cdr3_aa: CASSLGNGLGYSGANVLTF
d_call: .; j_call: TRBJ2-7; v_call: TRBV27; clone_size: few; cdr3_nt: TGTGCCAGCGGTAGTGGGGGCCATTCCTACGAGCAGTACTTC; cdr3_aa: CASGSGGHSYEQYF
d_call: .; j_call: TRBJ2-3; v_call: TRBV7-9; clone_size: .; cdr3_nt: TGTGCCACCAAGGAGGGGGCTTGGTCAGATACGCAGTATTTT; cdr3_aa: CATKEGAWSDTQYF
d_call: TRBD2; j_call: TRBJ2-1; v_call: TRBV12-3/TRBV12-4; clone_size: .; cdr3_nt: TGTGCCAGCACTTACCTAGCGGGGAGAAACAATGAGCAGTTCTTC; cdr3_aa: CASTYLAGRNNEQFF
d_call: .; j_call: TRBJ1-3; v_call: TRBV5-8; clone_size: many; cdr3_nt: TGTGCCAGCAGCTTGGGTAGGGTGTTCTCTGGAAACACCATATATTTT; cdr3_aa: CASSLGRVFSGNTIYF
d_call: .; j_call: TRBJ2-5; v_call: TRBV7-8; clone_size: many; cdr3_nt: TGTGCCAGCAGTCGGGGACGGGGGCAAGAGACCCAGTACTTC; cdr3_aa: CASSRGRGQETQYF